Sequencing of this T cell receptor beta chain was carried out in a study of cytomegalovirus exposure and HLA in healthy donors. Findings of the study overall: What TCR beta sequences reportedly achieved was accurate prediction of HLA-A and HLA-B alleles in most subjects. Versus the approximately 720-donor mean, an Asian-associated ancestry cluster reportedly showed fewer N-insertions in a later analysis. Segments of the TCR beta V type were, in most cases, productive about 87% or about 30% of the time in an earlier analysis.

This clone was detected once. Its matching antigen is unknown. Both 60 Vbeta primers and 13 Jbeta primers went into the PCR. The table came from immunoSEQ multiplex PCR; TCRdb's copy has only in-frame clones and leaves some out. The sample lists 80,000 to 90,000 clones, roughly 80% occurring once. The CDR3 totals 14 residues. V was trimmed by 0 bases and J by 4 bases, leaving 10 bases between them. Per germline, CDR1 SGHNT and CDR2 YYREEE (reference sequence). The TCR comes from a man between 35 and 55 years old in good health and CMV-seronegative. The gene calls are TRBV5-4 and TRBJ1-2, with D maybe TRBD1 (6 bases). Sequences were obtained from PBMCs. CDR3 sequence reads: CASSLEGGGYGYTF. The CDR3 DNA is TGTGCCAGCAGCTTGGAAGGGGGGGGCTATGGCTACACCTTC.